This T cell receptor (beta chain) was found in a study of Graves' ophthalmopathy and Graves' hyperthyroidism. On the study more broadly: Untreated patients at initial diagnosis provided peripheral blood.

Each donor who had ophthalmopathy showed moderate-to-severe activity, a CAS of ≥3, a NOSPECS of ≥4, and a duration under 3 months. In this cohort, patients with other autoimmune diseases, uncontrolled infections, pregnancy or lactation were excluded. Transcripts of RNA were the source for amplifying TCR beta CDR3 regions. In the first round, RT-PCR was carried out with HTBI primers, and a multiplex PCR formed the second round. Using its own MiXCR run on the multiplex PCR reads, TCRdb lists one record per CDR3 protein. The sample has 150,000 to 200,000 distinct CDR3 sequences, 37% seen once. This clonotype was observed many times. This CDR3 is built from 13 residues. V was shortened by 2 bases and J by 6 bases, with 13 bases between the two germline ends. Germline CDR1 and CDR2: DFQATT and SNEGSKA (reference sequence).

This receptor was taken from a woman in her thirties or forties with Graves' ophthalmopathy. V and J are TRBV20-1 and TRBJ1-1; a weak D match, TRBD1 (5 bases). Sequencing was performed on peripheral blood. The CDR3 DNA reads TGCAGTGCTAGAAGGGCAGGGTGGCCTGAAGCTTTCTTT. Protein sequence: CSARRAGWPEAFF.